The T cell receptor beta chain described here comes from a study of CD8 T cells in ankylosing spondylitis. This CDR3 has 15 amino acids. Germline loops: CDR1 DFQATT, CDR2 SNEGSKA (reference sequence). After removal of 3 bases from V and 8 bases from J, the junction contained 10 bases not matched to a gene. This clonotype was seen a handful of times. The antigen is undetermined. The study, taken as a whole, reports: Significantly higher representation of disease-linked clones was reported for matched ankylosing spondylitis synovial fluid. Earlier literature documents some of the motif variants in reactive arthritis synovial fluid and blood.

Library preparation for TCR beta used quantitative 5'-RACE with molecular barcodes. TCRdb reprocessed the 5' RACE reads with MiXCR, giving one entry per CDR3 protein. The repertoire consists of 300,000 to 350,000 distinct CDR3 sequences, with roughly 12% occurring once and the leading ten covering 9.1%. This clonotype originated in a female donor with ankylosing spondylitis or in good health (not recorded which). The rearrangement joins TRBV20-1 to TRBJ2-1, with TRBD2 matching over 10 bases. What was sequenced was blood, either unsorted or a sorted T cell fraction (not recorded which). CDR3 DNA: TGCAGTGCTAGCGATAGCGGGAGGAGGTCGGATGAGCAGTTCTTC. Protein: CSASDSGRRSDEQFF.